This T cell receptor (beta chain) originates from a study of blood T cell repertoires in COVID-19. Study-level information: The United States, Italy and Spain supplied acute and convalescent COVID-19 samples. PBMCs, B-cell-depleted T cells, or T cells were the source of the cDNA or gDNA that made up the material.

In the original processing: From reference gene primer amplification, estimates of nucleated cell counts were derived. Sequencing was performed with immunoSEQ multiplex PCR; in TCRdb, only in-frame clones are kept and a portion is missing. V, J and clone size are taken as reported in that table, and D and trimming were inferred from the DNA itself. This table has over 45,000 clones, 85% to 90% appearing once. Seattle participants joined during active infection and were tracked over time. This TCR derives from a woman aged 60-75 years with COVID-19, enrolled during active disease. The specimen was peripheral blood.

In DNA form, the CDR3 reads TGTGCCATCAGTGAGGAACGGGTCTATGGCTACACCTTC. Residues: CAISEERVYGYTF. The J gene is TRBJ1-2, the V gene TRBV10-3; D uncertain. The length of the CDR3 is 13 residues. The V gene's germline CDR1 is ENHRY and CDR2 SYGVKD. Trimming took 2 bases from V and 4 from J, leaving 8 bases between them.